This is a list of T cell receptor beta chains from one sample in a study of OX40 agonist ivuxolimab in advanced cancers. Using immunoSEQ multiplex PCR, the repertoire was profiled, and TCRdb retains in-frame clones only, with some absent. The sample consists of approximately 90,000 clones, over 75% of them appearing once. Sequencing used CD4+ or CD8+ T cells sorted from blood, obtained in a trial of the OX40 agonist ivuxolimab. The receptors were gathered from an adult with an advanced solid tumor such as melanoma, head and neck, liver or kidney cancer. Both conserved end residues are part of each CDR3. The D gene is left open where the match is weak. A row's size may be missing; if present it is once, few, many or a size class.

size,D,V,J,DNA,CDR3
-,-,TRBV6-6,TRBJ1-2,TGTGCCAGCAGCAACTCTGGGGGAGACTATGGCTACACCTTC,CASSNSGGDYGYTF
once,-,TRBV5-1,TRBJ2-2,TGCGCCAGCAGCTCACTAGGTGGAGCGAACACCGGGGAGCTGTTTTTT,CASSSLGGANTGELFF
-,TRBD2,TRBV7-2,TRBJ2-7,TGTGCCAGCAGCTTGCTAGCGGGGACCTACGAGCAGTACTTC,CASSLLAGTYEQYF
-,-,TRBV9,TRBJ1-4,TGTGCCAGCAGCGACCCGGGGAGGGAGAGATATACTAATGAAAAACTGTTTTTT,CASSDPGRERYTNEKLFF
few,-,TRBV7-2,TRBJ2-4,TGTGCCAGCAGTCCCCGTACCGGGGGACCCCTTACAAACATTCAGTACTTC,CASSPRTGGPLTNIQYF
-,TRBD1,TRBV4-3,TRBJ2-3,TGCGCCAGCAGCCCCGGACAGGGCAGTCAAGATACGCAGTATTTT,CASSPGQGSQDTQYF
-,-,TRBV7-7,TRBJ2-5,TGTGCCAGCAGCTTAAGAGACGGGGGGCAGACCCAGTACTTC,CASSLRDGGQTQYF
-,-,TRBV19,TRBJ1-4,TGTGCCAGTACGGTGAGCCAACAAAGGGTCATCTATGAAAAACTGTTTTTT,CASTVSQQRVIYEKLFF
-,-,TRBV7-2,TRBJ1-1,TGTGCCAGCAGCTTTAGCACCCTGAACACTGAAGCTTTCTTT,CASSFSTLNTEAFF
-,-,TRBV6-5,TRBJ2-7,TGTGCCAGCAGTTACTCGATAGGCCAGAGCTACGAGCAGTACTTC,CASSYSIGQSYEQYF
-,TRBD2,TRBV14,TRBJ2-3,TGTGCCAGCAGCCAAGAACCAAGGACTAGCGGGGGTCGAAGGGCAGATACGCAGTATTTT,CASSQEPRTSGGRRADTQYF
few,TRBD1,TRBV27,TRBJ1-4,TGTGCCAGCAGTTTCACACAGGGACAGGGAAAACTGTTTTTT,CASSFTQGQGKLFF
-,-,TRBV19,TRBJ1-2,TGTGCCAGTAGTTCTTATGGCTACACCTTC,CASSSYGYTF
once,TRBD1,TRBV27,TRBJ2-2,TGTGCCAGCAGTTCAACGGACAGGTATGACACCGGGGAGCTGTTTTTT,CASSSTDRYDTGELFF